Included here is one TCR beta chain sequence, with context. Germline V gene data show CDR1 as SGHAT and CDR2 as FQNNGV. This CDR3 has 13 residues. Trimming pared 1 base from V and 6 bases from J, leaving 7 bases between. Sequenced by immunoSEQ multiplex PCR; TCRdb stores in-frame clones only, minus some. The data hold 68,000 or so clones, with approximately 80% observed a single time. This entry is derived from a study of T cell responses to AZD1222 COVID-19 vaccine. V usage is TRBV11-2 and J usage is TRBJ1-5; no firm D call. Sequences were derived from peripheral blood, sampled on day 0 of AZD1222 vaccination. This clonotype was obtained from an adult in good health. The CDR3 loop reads CASSLAPSQPQHF. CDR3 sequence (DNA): TGTGCCAGCAGCTTAGCCCCTTCTCAGCCCCAGCATTTT.